The clone carrying this T cell receptor beta chain was counted only a few times. The germline gives CDR1 LNHDA, CDR2 SQIVND (reference sequence). This CDR3 region has 14 residues. Trimming cost V 8 bases and J 6 bases, with 20 bases left between them. TCRdb itself ran the reads through MiXCR, one entry per CDR3 protein. Of nearly 450,000 distinct CDR3 sequences in the sample, approximately 31% were seen once. The sample belongs to a study of T cell repertoires in cytomegalovirus infection. The gene calls are TRBV19 and TRBJ2-7; D may correspond to TRBD1 or TRBD2 (6 bases each). Sequenced input: PBMCs. The TCR comes from a human donor in good health (CMV status not recorded). Some clones in this sample may be carry-over from other donors' samples. The CDR3 region has the DNA TGTGCCAGTGGCTCCAGTGGAGGGGGATCCGAGCAGTACTTC. Translated, it gives CASGSSGGGSEQYF. The full variable domain, completed using reference TRBV19 and TRBJ2-7, is DGGITQSPKYLFRKEGQNVTLSCEQNLNHDAMYWYRQDPGQGLRLIYYSQIVNDFQKGDIAEGYSVSREKKESFPLTVTSAQKNPTAFYLCASGSSGGGSEQYFGPGTRLTVT.